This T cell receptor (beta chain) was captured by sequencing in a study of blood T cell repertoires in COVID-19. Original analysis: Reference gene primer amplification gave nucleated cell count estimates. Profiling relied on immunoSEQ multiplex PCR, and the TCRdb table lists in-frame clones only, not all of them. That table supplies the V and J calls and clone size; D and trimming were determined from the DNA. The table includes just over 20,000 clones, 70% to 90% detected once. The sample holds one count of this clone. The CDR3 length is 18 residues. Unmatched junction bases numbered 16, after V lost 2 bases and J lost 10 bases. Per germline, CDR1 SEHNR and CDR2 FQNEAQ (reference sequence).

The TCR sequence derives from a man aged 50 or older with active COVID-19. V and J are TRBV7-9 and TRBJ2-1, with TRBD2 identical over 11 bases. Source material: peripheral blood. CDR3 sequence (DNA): TGTGCCAGCAGCTTACCCTTCCGACTAGCGGGGTCTTCAGGGGAGCAGTTCTTC. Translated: CASSLPFRLAGSSGEQFF.